The clone carrying this T cell receptor (beta chain) turned up a few times. The target antigen is unknown. This CDR3 is 14 amino acids long. Germline V gene data show CDR1 as SGHTA and CDR2 as FQGNSA. Trimming took off 4 bases at V and 4 bases at J, with 10 bases between the two ends. The sample belongs to a study of T-cell memory formation after mild COVID-19. TCRalpha and TCRbeta libraries used 5'RACE with constant-segment primers and UMIs. TCRdb reprocessed the 5' RACE reads via MiXCR and lists one record per CDR3 protein. The sample carries under 300,000 distinct CDR3 sequences, more than 8% recorded once. Findings and caveats of the study: Proof of SARS-CoV-2 specificity was absent for the second-wave clones that crested on day 37. The study found balanced CD4/CD8 in clones contracting day 15 to 85 and a CD4+ lean in later expanders.

The sequence was collected from a man younger than 30 who had mild COVID-19 (a few samples of this study predate the infection). Cell type and time point are not known. Sequenced material: PBMCs or a T cell subset sorted from them (not recorded which). The genes are TRBV7-2 and TRBJ2-2, with D unclear. CDR3 residues: CASSSGRLTGELFF. CDR3 in DNA: TGTGCCAGCAGCTCAGGCAGACTCACCGGGGAGCTGTTTTTT.